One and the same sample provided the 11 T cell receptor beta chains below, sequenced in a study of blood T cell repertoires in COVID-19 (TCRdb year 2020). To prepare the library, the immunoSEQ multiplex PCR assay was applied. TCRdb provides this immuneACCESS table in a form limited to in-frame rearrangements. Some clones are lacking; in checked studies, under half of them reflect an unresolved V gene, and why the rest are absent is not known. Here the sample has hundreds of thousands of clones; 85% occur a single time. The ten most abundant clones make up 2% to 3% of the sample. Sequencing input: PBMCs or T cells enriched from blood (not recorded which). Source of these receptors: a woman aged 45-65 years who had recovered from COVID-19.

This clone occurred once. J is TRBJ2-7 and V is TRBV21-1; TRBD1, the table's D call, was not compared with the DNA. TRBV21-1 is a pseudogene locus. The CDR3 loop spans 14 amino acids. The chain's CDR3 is CASRGQAGPYEQYF. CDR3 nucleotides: TGTGCCAGCAGAGGACAGGCTGGTCCGTACGAGCAGTACTTC.

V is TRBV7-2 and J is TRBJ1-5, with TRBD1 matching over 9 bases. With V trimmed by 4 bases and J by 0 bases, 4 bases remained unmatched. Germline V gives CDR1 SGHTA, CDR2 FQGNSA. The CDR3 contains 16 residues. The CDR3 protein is CASSSRQGDSNQPQHF. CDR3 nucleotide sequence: TGTGCCAGCAGCTCCCGACAGGGGGATAGCAATCAGCCCCAGCATTTT.

The CDR3 reads CASKGAGNSPLHF. The CDR3, as DNA: TGTGCCAGTAAGGGCGCAGGGAATTCACCCCTCCACTTT. This chain joins TRBV19 and TRBJ1-6; D may be TRBD1 (5 bases). Per germline, CDR1 LNHDA and CDR2 SQIVND (reference sequence). The CDR3 length is 13 residues. Trimming took off 7 bases at V and 7 bases at J, with 11 bases between the two ends.

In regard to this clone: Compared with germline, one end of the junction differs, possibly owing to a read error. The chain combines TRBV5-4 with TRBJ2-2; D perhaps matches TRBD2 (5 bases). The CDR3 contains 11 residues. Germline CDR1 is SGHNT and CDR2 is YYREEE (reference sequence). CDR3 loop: CASSLGGQLFF. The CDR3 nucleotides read TGTGCCAGCAGCTTGGGCGGGCAGCTGTTTTTT.

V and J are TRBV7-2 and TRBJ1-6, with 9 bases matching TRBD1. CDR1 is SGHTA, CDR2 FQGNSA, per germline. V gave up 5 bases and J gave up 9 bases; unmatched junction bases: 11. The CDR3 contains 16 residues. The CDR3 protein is CASSPGTGRRFSPLHF. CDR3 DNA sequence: TGTGCCAGCAGCCCAGGGACAGGGCGCCGGTTTTCACCCCTCCACTTT.

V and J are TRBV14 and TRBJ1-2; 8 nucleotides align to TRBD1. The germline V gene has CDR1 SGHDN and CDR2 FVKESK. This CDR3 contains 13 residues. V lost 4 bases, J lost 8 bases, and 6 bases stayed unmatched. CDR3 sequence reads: CASSLRTGSGYTF. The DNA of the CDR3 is TGTGCCAGCAGCCTACGGACAGGGTCAGGCTACACCTTC. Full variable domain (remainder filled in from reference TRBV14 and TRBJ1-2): EAGVTQFPSHSVIEKGQTVTLRCDPISGHDNLYWYRRVMGKEIKFLLHFVKESKQDESGMPNNRFLAERTGGTYSTLKVQPAELEDSGVYFCASSLRTGSGYTFGSGTRLTVV.

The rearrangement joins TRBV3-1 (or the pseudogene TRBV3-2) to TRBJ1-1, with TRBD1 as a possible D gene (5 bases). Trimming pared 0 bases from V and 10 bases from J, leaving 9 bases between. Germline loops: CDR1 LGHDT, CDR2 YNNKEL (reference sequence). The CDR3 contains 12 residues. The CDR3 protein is CASSQDGAVAFF. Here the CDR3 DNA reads TGTGCCAGCAGCCAAGATGGGGCGGTAGCTTTCTTT.

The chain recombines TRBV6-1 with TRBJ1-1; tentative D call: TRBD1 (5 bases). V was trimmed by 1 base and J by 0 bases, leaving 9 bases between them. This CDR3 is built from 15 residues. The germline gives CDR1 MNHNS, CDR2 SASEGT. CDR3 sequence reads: CASSEGGGMNTEAFF. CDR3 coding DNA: TGTGCCAGCAGTGAAGGGGGCGGAATGAACACTGAAGCTTTCTTT.

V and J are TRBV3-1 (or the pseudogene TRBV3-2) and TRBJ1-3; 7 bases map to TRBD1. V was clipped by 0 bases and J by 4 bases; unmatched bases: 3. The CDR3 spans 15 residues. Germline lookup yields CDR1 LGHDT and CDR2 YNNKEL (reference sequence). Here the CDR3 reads CASSQDVTGGNTIYF. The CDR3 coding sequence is TGTGCCAGCAGCCAAGATGTGACAGGGGGAAACACCATATATTTT.

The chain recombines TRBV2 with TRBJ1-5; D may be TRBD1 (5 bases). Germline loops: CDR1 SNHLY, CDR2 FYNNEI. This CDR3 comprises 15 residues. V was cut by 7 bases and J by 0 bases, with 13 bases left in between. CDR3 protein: CASKWRGSSNQPQHF. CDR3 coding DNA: TGTGCCAGCAAGTGGCGGGGGTCTAGCAATCAGCCCCAGCATTTT.

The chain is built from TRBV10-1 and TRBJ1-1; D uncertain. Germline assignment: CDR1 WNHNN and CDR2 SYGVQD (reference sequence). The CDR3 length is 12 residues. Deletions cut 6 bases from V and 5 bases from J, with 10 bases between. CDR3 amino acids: CASSGPGTEAFF. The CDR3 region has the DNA TGCGCCAGCAGCGGCCCGGGGACTGAAGCTTTCTTT.